This entry is about one T cell receptor beta chain. In the original processing: Quantification of nucleated cells was approximated via reference gene primer amplification. Sequenced by immunoSEQ multiplex PCR; TCRdb stores in-frame clones only, minus some. The DNA gave D and trimming, while V, J and clone size come from that table. The sample includes 300,000 to 400,000 clones, 85% to 90% of them seen just once. These data are taken from a study of blood T cell repertoires in COVID-19. Study summary: Both acute and convalescent COVID-19 samples were obtained from the United States, Italy and Spain. PBMCs, B-cell-depleted T cells, or T cells were the source of the cDNA or gDNA that made up the material.

The germline gives CDR1 SGHVS, CDR2 FNYEAQ. V was pared by 2 bases and J by 6 bases, with 17 bases between. The CDR3 totals 16 residues. Seattle-derived patients entered the study during active infection and were followed longitudinally. The rearrangement uses TRBV7-6 and TRBJ2-1, with a weak D call TRBD1 (7 bases). The TCR sequence derives from a woman in her 70s with COVID-19, enrolled during active disease. The sequencing input was peripheral blood. The CDR3 coding sequence is TGTGCCAGCAGCTTACAGCAGGGGGAGGTGGCCAATGAGCAGTTCTTC. It specifies CASSLQQGEVANEQFF.